This T cell receptor (beta chain) was sequenced during a study of blood T cell repertoires in COVID-19. Study-wide background: Acute and convalescent COVID-19 specimens originated in the United States, Italy and Spain.

The authors' processing: Estimates of nucleated cell counts were drawn from the amplification of reference gene primers. Assay: immunoSEQ multiplex PCR; the TCRdb copy retains only in-frame clones and omits some. The V and J calls and clone size come from that table; D and trimming were worked out from the DNA. This table has approximately 150,000 clones, 85% to 90% appearing once. Between the trimmed V and J ends, which lost 5 bases and 2 bases, there was a span of 19 bases. The CDR3 spans 18 residues. Germline-derived CDR1 and CDR2 are SNHLY and FYNNEI. The source material was peripheral blood. This clonotype originated in a woman aged 55-75 years with active COVID-19. The J gene is TRBJ2-6, the V gene TRBV2; tentative D call: TRBD2 (5 bases). The DNA for the CDR3 is TGTGCCAGCAGTCGACCTGGCGGAGGAGGCACTGGGGCCAACGTCCTGACTTTC. This encodes CASSRPGGGGTGANVLTF.